This T cell receptor beta chain originates from a study of cytomegalovirus exposure and HLA in healthy donors. Study observations and caveats: Upon later analysis, HLA-associated TCR beta chains proved more clonally expanded than other, equally common chains. In a later analysis, TCR beta V- and J-gene trimming was associated with a missense DCLRE1C variant. Many donors carried some public TCRs, although rarity characterized most TCR sequences.

Notes on this clone: Its antigen is undetermined.

Use of 60 Vbeta and 13 Jbeta primers characterized the PCR. Assay: immunoSEQ multiplex PCR; the TCRdb copy retains only in-frame clones and omits some. This table holds 150,000 or so clones, roughly 84% found once. Despite likely unrecorded immune exposures, the donors were nominally healthy at the time of sampling. With V trimmed by 4 bases and J by 2 bases, 1 base remained unmatched. Per germline, CDR1 SGHTA and CDR2 FQGNSA. The CDR3 has 14 residues. The source is a boy aged 2-9 years in good health and CMV-seronegative. This chain uses TRBV7-2 with TRBJ2-1, with 8 nucleotides matching TRBD2. The sequenced material came from PBMCs. This CDR3 is CASSSGGTYNEQFF. The CDR3, as DNA: TGTGCCAGCAGCTCGGGGGGGACCTACAATGAGCAGTTCTTC.